Detailed here is one T cell receptor (beta chain). Its target is not known. Sequencing used immunoSEQ multiplex PCR; TCRdb keeps in-frame clones, though not all of them. Of about 50,000 clones listed, more than 80% are singletons. This entry belongs to a study of a mutant IDH1 vaccine in newly diagnosed glioma. Study overall: Of the patients given treatment, around 60% were male and approximately 40% were female, and a mean age of roughly 40 years was recorded. Earlier treatment was radiotherapy, temozolomide, or both, with most getting both.

The V end lost 0 bases, the J end lost 6 bases, and 7 bases lay between the germline ends. CDR1 and CDR2 from the germline V gene are SGHDT and YYEEEE. The CDR3 loop spans 13 amino acids. The time point: baseline, week 1 (first vaccination visit). Treatment denoted: pre-vaccination baseline after standard-of-care therapy. There were new WHO grade 3 or 4 astrocytomas in the donors, and these were IDH1-mutant and ATRX-lost. Study-wide results and caveats: Altogether, 80% to 95% of patients exhibited vaccine-induced immune responses.

The chain recombines TRBV5-6 with TRBJ1-5; no clear D gene. This receptor was taken from a man in his forties with glioma. Sequencing used PBMCs, obtained from a glioma patient treated with radiotherapy, temozolomide or both. The CDR3 region has the DNA TGTGCCAGCAGCTTGGCGAGGGCTCAGCCCCAGCATTTT. Translated, it gives CASSLARAQPQHF. Combining the CDR3 with reference TRBV5-6 and TRBJ1-5 gives the whole variable domain DAGVTQSPTHLIKTRGQQVTLRCSPKSGHDTVSWYQQALGQGPQFIFQYYEEEERQRGNFPDRFSGHQFPNYSSELNVNALLLGDSALYLCASSLARAQPQHFGDGTRLSIL.